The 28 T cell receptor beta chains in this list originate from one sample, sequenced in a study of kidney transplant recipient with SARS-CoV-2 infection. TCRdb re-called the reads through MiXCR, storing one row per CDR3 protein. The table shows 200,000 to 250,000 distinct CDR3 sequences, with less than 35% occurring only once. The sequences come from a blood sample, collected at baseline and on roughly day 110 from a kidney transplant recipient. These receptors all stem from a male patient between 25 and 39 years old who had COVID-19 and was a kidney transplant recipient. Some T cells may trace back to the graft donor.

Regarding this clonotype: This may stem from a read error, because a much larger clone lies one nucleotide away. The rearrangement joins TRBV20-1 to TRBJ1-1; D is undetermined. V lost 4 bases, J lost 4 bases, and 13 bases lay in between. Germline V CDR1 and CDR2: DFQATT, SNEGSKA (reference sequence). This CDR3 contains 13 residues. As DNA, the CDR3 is TGCAGTGCTATCGGACCTAGAGGCACTGAAGCTTTCTTT. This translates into CSAIGPRGTEAFF.

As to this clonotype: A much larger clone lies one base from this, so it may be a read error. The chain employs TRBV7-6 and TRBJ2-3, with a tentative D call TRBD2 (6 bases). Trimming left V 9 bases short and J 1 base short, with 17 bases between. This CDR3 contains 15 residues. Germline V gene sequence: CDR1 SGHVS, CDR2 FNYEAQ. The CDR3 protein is CARQPGVLGTDTQYF. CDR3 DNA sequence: TGTGCCAGACAGCCGGGAGTTTTGGGCACAGATACGCAGTATTTT.

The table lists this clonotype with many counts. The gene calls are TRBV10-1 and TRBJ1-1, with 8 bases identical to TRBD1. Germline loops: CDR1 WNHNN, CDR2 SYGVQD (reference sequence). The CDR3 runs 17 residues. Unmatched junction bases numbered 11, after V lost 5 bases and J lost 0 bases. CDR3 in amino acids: CASSSRGLLAMNTEAFF. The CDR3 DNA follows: TGCGCCAGCAGTTCCAGGGGGCTACTCGCCATGAACACTGAAGCTTTCTTT.

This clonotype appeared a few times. The CDR3, as DNA: TGTGCCAGCAACCCAGACAGGGTTCGGGCAGATACGCAGTATTTT. Its protein product is CASNPDRVRADTQYF. The J gene is TRBJ2-3, the V gene TRBV11-2, with 7 bases lining up with TRBD1. The CDR3 length is 15 residues. The germline V gene encodes CDR1 SGHAT and CDR2 FQNNGV. V gave up 7 bases and J gave up 4 bases; unmatched junction bases: 11. Full variable domain (missing parts from reference TRBV11-2 and TRBJ2-3): EAGVAQSPRYKIIEKRQSVAFWCNPISGHATLYWYQQILGQGPKLLIQFQNNGVVDDSQLPKDRFSAERLKGVDSTLKIQPAKLEDSAVYLCASNPDRVRADTQYFGPGTRLTVL.

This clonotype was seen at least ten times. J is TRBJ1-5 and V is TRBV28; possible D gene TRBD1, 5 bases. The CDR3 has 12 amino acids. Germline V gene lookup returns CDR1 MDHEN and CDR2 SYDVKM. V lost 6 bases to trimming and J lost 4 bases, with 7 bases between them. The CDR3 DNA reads TGTGCCAGCAGCTCAGGGAATCAGCCCCAGCATTTT. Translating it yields CASSSGNQPQHF.

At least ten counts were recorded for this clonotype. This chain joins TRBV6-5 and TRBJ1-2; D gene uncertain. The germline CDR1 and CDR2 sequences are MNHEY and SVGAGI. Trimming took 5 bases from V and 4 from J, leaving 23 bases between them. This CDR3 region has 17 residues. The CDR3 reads CASSRPLSMRKTYGYTF. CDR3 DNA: TGTGCCAGCAGTCGCCCGCTCTCTATGCGAAAGACCTATGGCTACACCTTC.

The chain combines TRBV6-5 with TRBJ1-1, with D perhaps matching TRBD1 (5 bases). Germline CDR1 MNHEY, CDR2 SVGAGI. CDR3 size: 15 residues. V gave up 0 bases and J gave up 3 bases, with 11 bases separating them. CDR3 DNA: TGTGCCAGCAGTTACTCCTGGCAGGGAGACACTGAAGCTTTCTTT. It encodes CASSYSWQGDTEAFF.

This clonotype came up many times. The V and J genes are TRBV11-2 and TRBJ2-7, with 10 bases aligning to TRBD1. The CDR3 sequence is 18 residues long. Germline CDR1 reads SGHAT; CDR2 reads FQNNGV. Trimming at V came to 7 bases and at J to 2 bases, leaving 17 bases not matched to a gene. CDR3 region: CASTLSLSGTGVAYEQYF. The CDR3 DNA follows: TGTGCCAGCACTCTTAGTTTGTCCGGGACAGGGGTCGCCTACGAGCAGTACTTC. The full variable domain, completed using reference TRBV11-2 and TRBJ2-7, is EAGVAQSPRYKIIEKRQSVAFWCNPISGHATLYWYQQILGQGPKLLIQFQNNGVVDDSQLPKDRFSAERLKGVDSTLKIQPAKLEDSAVYLCASTLSLSGTGVAYEQYFGPGTRLTVT.

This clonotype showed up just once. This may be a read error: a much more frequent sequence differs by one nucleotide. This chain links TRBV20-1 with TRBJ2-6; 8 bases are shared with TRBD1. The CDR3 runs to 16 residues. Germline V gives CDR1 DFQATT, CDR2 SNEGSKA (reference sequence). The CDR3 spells CSAKDRVKSGANVMTF. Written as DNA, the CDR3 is TGCAGTGCTAAGGACAGGGTAAAGTCTGGGGCCAACGTCATGACTTTC.

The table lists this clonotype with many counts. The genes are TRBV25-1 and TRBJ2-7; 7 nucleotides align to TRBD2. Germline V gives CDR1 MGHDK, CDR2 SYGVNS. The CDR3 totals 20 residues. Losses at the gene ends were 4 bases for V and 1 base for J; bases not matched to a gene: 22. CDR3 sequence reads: CASSGGAVKGAERGSYEQYF. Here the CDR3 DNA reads TGTGCCAGCAGTGGGGGCGCGGTTAAAGGAGCCGAGCGGGGTTCCTACGAGCAGTACTTC.

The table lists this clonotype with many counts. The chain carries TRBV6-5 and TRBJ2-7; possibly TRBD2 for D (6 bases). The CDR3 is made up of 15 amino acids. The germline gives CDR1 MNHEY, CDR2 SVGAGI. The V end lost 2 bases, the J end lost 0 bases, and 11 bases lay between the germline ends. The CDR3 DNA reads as TGTGCCAGCAGTTACAGCGGTAGCGGCTCCTACGAGCAGTACTTC. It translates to CASSYSGSGSYEQYF.

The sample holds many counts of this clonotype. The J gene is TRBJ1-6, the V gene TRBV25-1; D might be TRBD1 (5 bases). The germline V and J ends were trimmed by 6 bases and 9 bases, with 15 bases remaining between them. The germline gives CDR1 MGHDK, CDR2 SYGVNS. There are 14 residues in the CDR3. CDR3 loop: CASRTMGEGSPLHF. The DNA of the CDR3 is TGTGCCAGCAGAACTATGGGGGAAGGTTCACCCCTCCACTTT. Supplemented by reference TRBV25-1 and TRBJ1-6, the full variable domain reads EADIYQTPRYLVIGTGKKITLECSQTMGHDKMYWYQQDPGMELHLIHYSYGVNSTEKGDLSSESTVSRIRTEHFPLTLESARPSHTSQYLCASRTMGEGSPLHFGNGTRLTVT.

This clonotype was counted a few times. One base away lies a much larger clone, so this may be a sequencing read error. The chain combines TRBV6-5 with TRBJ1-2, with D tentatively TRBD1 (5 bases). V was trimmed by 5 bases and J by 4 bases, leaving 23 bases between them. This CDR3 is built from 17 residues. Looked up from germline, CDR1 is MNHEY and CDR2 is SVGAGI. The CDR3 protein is CASSEIRECRKTYGYTF. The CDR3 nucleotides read TGTGCCAGCAGTGAGATCAGGGAATGTAGAAAGACCTATGGCTACACCTTC.

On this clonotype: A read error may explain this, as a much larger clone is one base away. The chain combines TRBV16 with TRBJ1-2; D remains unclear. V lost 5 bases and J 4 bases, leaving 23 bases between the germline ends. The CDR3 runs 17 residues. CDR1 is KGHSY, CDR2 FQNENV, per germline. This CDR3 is CASSGVRVVRRTYGYTF. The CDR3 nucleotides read TGTGCCAGCAGCGGGGTAAGGGTCGTTAGAAGGACCTATGGCTACACCTTC.

Here the CDR3 DNA reads TGTGCCAGCGGCCTCGAGGACGGGGATGTAGGACTATCGTACGAGCAGTACTTC. It translates to CASGLEDGDVGLSYEQYF. The chain links TRBV14 to TRBJ2-7; a possible D gene is TRBD2 (6 bases). The CDR3 has 18 amino acids. The germline gives CDR1 SGHDN, CDR2 FVKESK. V lost 8 bases and J 4 bases, leaving 30 bases between the germline ends. The whole variable domain, remainder taken from reference TRBV14 and TRBJ2-7, is EAGVTQFPSHSVIEKGQTVTLRCDPISGHDNLYWYRRVMGKEIKFLLHFVKESKQDESGMPNNRFLAERTGGTYSTLKVQPAELEDSGVYFCASGLEDGDVGLSYEQYFGPGTRLTVT.

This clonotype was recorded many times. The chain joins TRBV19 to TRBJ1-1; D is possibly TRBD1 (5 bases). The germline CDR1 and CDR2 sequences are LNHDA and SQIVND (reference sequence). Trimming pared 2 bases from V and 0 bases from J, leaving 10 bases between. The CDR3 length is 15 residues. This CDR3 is CASSISGHLNTEAFF. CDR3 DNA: TGTGCCAGTAGTATATCCGGACACTTGAACACTGAAGCTTTCTTT.

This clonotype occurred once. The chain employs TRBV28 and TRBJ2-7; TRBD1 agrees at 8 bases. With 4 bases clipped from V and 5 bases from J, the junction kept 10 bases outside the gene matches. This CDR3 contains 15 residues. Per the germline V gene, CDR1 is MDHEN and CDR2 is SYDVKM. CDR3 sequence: CASSSSPGQADEQYF. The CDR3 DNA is TGTGCCAGCAGTTCATCCCCGGGACAGGCCGACGAGCAGTACTTC.

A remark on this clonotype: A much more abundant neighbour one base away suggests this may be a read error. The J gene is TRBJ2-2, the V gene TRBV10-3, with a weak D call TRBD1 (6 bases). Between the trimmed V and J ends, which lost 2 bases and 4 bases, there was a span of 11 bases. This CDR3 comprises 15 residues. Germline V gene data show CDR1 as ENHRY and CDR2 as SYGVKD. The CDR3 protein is CAISEDTGRTGELFF. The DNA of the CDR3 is TGTGCCATCAGTGAGGATACAGGGCGCACCGGGGAGCTGTTTTTT.

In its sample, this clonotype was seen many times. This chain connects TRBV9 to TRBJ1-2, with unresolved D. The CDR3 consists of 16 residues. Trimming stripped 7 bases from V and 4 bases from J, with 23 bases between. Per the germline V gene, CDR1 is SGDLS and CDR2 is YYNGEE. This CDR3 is CASACEYSRKTYGYTF. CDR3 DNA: TGTGCCAGCGCGTGTGAGTACTCAAGAAAGACCTATGGCTACACCTTC.

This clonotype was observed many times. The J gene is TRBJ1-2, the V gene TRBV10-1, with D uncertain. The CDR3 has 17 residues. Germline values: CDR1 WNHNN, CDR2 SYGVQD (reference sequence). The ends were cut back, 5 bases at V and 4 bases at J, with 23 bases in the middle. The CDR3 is CASSRKERSRKTYGYTF. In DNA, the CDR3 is TGCGCCAGCAGTCGTAAAGAAAGATCGCGAAAGACCTATGGCTACACCTTC.

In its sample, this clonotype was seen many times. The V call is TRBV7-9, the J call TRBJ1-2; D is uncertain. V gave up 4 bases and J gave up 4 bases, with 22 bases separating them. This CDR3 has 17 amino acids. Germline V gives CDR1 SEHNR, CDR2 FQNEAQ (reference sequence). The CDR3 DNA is TGTGCCAGCAGCTACTTTTCATACCATGGAAAGACCTATGGCTACACCTTC. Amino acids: CASSYFSYHGKTYGYTF.

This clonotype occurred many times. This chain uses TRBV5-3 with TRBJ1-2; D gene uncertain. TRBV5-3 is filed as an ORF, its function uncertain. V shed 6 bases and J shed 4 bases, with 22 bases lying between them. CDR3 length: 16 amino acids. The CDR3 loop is CARTEVVVRKTYGYTF. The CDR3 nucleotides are TGTGCCAGAACCGAAGTAGTGGTGAGAAAGACCTATGGCTACACCTTC.

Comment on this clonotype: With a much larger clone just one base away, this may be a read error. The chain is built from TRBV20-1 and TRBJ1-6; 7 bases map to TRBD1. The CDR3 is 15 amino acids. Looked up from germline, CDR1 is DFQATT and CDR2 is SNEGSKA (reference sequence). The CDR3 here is CNASEGKGANSPLHF. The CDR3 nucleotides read TGCAATGCTAGCGAGGGGAAGGGGGCGAATTCACCCCTCCACTTT.

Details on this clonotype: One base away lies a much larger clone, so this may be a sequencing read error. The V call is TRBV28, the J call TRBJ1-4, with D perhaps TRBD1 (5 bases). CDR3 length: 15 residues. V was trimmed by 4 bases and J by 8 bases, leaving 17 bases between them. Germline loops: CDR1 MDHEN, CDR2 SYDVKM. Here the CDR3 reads CASSSPGRVREKLFF. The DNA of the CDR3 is TGTGCCAGCAGTTCACCGGGACGGGTTCGAGAAAAACTGTTTTTT.

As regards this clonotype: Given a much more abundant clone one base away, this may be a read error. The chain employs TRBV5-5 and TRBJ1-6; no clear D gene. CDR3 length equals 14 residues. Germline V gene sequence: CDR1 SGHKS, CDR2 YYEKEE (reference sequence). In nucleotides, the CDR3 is TGTGCCAGCAGCTCCTCCGATTTTAATACACCCCTCCACTTT. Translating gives CASSSSDFNTPLHF.

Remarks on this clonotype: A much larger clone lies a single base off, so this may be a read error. The CDR3 DNA reads as TGCGCCATCAGCAGGGGCAGCGGTGGATACGAGCAGTACTTC. Translation: CAISRGSGGYEQYF. V and J are TRBV5-1 and TRBJ2-7, with D possibly being TRBD1 (6 bases). The CDR3 loop spans 14 amino acids. From germline, CDR1 is SGHRS and CDR2 YFSETQ. Based on the CDR3 plus reference TRBV5-1 and TRBJ2-7, the full variable domain is KAGVTQTPRYLIKTRGQQVTLSCSPISGHRSVSWYQQTPGQGLQFLFEYFSETQRNKGNFPGRFSGRQFSNSRSEMNVSTLELGDSALYLCAISRGSGGYEQYFGPGTRLTVT.

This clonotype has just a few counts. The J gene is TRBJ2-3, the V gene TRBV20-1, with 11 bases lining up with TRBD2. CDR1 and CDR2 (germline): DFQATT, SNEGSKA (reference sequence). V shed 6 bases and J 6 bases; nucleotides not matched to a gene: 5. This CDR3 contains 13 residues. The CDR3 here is CSALRLAGDTQYF. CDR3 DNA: TGCAGTGCCCTCCGACTAGCGGGGGATACGCAGTATTTT.

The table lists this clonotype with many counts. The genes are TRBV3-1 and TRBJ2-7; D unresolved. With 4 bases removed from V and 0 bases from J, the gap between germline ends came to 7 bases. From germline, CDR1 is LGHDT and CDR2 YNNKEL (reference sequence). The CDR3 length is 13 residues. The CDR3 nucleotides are TGTGCCAGCAGCCCTGGCAGCTCCTACGAGCAGTACTTC. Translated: CASSPGSSYEQYF.